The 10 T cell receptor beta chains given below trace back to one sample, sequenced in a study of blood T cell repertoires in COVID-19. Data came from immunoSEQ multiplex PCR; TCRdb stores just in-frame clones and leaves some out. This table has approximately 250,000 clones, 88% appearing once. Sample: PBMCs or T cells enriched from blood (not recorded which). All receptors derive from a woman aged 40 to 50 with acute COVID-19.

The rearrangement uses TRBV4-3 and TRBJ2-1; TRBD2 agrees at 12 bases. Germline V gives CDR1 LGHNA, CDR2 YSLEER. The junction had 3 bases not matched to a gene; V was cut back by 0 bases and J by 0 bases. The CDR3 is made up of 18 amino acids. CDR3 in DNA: TGCGCCAGCAGCCAAGAGGGGACTAGCGGGTTCTCCTACAATGAGCAGTTCTTC. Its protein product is CASSQEGTSGFSYNEQFF.

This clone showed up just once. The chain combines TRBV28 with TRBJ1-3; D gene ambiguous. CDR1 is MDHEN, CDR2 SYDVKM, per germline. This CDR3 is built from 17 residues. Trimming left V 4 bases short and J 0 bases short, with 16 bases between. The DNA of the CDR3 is TGTGCCAGCAGTTCTCACATACAGTGGATCTCTGGAAACACCATATATTTT. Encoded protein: CASSSHIQWISGNTIYF.

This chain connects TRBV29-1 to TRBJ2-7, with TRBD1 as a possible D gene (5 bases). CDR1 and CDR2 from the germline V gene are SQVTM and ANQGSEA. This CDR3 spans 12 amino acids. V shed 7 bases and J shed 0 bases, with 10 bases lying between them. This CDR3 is CSARGASYEQYF. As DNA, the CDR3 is TGCAGCGCCCGTGGGGCCTCCTACGAGCAGTACTTC.

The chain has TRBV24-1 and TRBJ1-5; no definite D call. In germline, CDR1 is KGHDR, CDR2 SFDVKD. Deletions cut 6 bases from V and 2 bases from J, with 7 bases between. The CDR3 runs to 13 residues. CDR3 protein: CATSLRGNQPQHF. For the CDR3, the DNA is TGTGCCACCAGTCTGAGGGGCAATCAGCCCCAGCATTTT.

The CDR3 reads CASSYQDSNQPQHF. CDR3 coding DNA: TGCGCCAGCAGTTATCAGGATAGCAATCAGCCCCAGCATTTT. The chain combines TRBV10-2 with TRBJ1-5, with unresolved D. The germline V and J ends were trimmed by 5 bases and 0 bases, with 8 bases remaining between them. Germline V gene sequence: CDR1 WSHSY, CDR2 SAAADI. The CDR3 covers 14 residues.

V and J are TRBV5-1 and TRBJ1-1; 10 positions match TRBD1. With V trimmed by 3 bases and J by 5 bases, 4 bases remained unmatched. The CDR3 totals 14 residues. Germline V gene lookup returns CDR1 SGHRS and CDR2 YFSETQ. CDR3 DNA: TGCGCCAGCAGCTCCCGGACAGGGGGGACTGAAGCTTTCTTT. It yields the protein CASSSRTGGTEAFF.

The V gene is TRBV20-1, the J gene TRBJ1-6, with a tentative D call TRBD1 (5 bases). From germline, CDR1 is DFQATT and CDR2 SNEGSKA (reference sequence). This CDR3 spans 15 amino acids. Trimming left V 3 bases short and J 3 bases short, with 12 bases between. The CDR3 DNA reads TGCAGTGCTAGTAACCCAGGGATCTATAATTCACCCCTCCACTTT. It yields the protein CSASNPGIYNSPLHF.

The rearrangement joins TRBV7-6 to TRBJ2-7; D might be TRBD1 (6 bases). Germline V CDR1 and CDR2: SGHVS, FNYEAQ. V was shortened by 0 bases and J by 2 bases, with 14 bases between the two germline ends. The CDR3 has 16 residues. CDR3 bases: TGTGCCAGCAGCTTAGCGTGGCAGGGGATTCCCTACGAGCAGTACTTC. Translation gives CASSLAWQGIPYEQYF.

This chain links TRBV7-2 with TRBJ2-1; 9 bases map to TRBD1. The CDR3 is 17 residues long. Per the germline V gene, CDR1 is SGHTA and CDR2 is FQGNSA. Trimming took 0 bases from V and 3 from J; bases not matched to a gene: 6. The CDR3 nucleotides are TGTGCCAGCAGCTTAGCGTCGACAGGGGGGTACTACAATGAGCAGTTCTTC. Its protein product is CASSLASTGGYYNEQFF. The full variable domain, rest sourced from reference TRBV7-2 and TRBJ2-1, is GAGVSQSPSNKVTEKGKDVELRCDPISGHTALYWYRQSLGQGLEFLIYFQGNSAPDKSGLPSDRFSAERTGGSVSTLTIQRTQQEDSAVYLCASSLASTGGYYNEQFFGPGTRLTVL.

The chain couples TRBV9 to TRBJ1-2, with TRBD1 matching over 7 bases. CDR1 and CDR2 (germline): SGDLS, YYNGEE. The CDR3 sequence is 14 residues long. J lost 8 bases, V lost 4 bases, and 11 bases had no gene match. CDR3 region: CASSKGQGVWGYTF. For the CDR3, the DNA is TGTGCCAGCAGCAAAGGGCAGGGGGTATGGGGCTACACCTTC.